This is a list of T cell receptor beta chains from one sample in a study of B cell selection in AIRE deficiency. Measured with immunoSEQ multiplex PCR; TCRdb has only the in-frame clones, and not every one. The repertoire holds about 18,000 clones, 90% to 95% seen once, with over 0.8% in the top ten. Sequencing was done on a sample of CD4+CD25+ Tregs sorted from PBMCs. The receptors stem from a human donor in good health. Each CDR3 is given with its conserved first and last residue. Fields, in order: clone size, V gene, J gene, D gene, CDR3 protein, CDR3 DNA. A D gene is named only where the DNA matches it firmly. Some rows have no size entry. The others give once, few or many, or a class for an expanded clone.

>NA|TRBV19|TRBJ1-5|NA
CASSPWGNQPQHF
TGTGCCAGTAGTCCCTGGGGGAATCAGCCCCAGCATTTT
>NA|TRBV23-1|TRBJ2-1|TRBD2
CASSQFGTSGRAYNEQFF
TGCGCCAGCAGTCAATTTGGGACTAGCGGGAGGGCCTACAATGAGCAGTTCTTC
>NA|TRBV29-1|TRBJ2-7|TRBD1
CSVRTGPIYEQYF
TGCAGCGTTCGGACAGGGCCTATCTACGAGCAGTACTTC
>NA|TRBV6-1|TRBJ1-4|NA
CASRKGGLDEKLFF
TGTGCCAGCAGAAAGGGAGGTTTGGATGAAAAACTGTTTTTT
>NA|TRBV27|TRBJ1-2|NA
CASSLTTGRGGYTF
TGTGCCAGCAGTTTAACCACAGGGCGGGGCGGCTACACCTTC
>NA|TRBV5-4|TRBJ2-3|TRBD2
CASSLSASGVSTDTQYF
TGTGCCAGCAGCTTGTCTGCTAGCGGGGTTAGCACAGATACGCAGTATTTT
>once|TRBV7-9|TRBJ1-2|NA
CASSLGGLNYGYTF
TGTGCCAGCAGCTTAGGAGGGCTCAACTATGGCTACACCTTC
>NA|TRBV28|TRBJ1-1|NA
CASNQGGGRSAFF
TGTGCCAGCAACCAGGGTGGTGGGAGGTCGGCTTTCTTT
>NA|TRBV7-9|TRBJ2-5|NA
CASSLRTAMRVGETQYF
TGTGCCAGCAGCCTCAGGACCGCAATGCGGGTGGGAGAGACCCAGTACTTC
>NA|TRBV5-1|TRBJ1-1|NA
CASSPTGGPYDTEAFF
TGCGCCAGCAGCCCCACGGGGGGCCCCTATGACACTGAAGCTTTCTTT
>NA|TRBV6-1|TRBJ2-1|NA
CASSEWTSNEQFF
TGTGCCAGCAGTGAATGGACCTCCAATGAGCAGTTCTTC
>NA|TRBV19|TRBJ2-1|TRBD2
CASSISGRASNEQFF
TGTGCCAGTAGTATAAGCGGGAGGGCCAGTAATGAGCAGTTCTTC
>NA|TRBV6-1|TRBJ2-1|TRBD2
CTSRTSSSGEQFF
TGTACCAGCAGGACTAGTAGTTCGGGTGAGCAGTTCTTC
>NA|TRBV7-9|TRBJ2-6|NA
CASSLSSGANVLTF
TGTGCCAGCAGCTTGAGCTCTGGGGCCAACGTCCTGACTTTC
>NA|TRBV4-1|TRBJ2-6|NA
CASSLLGRPGANVLTF
TGCGCCAGCAGCCTACTAGGGAGGCCTGGGGCCAACGTCCTGACTTTC
>NA|TRBV6-1|TRBJ2-7|TRBD2
CATTGLALYEQYF
TGTGCCACTACGGGACTAGCGCTCTACGAGCAGTACTTC
>NA|TRBV5-1|TRBJ2-5|TRBD2
CASSPGLAYQYQETQYF
TGCGCCAGCAGCCCGGGACTAGCGTACCAGTACCAAGAGACCCAGTACTTC
>NA|TRBV2|TRBJ2-5|TRBD2
CASRGLEKTQYF
TGTGCCAGCAGGGGACTAGAGAAGACCCAGTACTTC
>once|TRBV27|TRBJ2-5|TRBD1
CASSDNRGPQETQYF
TGTGCCAGCAGTGATAACAGGGGGCCCCAAGAGACCCAGTACTTC
>NA|TRBV29-1|TRBJ1-2|NA
CSVGSGGGYGYTF
TGCAGCGTGGGGAGTGGGGGCGGCTATGGCTACACCTTC
>NA|TRBV7-9|TRBJ2-1|NA
CASSLWEFGNEQFF
TGTGCCAGCAGCTTATGGGAATTCGGCAATGAGCAGTTCTTC
>NA|TRBV9|TRBJ1-1|NA
CASSVSVTGSPIF
TGTGCCAGCAGCGTCAGCGTGACAGGCTCTCCGATCTTT
>NA|TRBV7-2|TRBJ2-7|TRBD1
CASSLRGTGAYEQYF
TGTGCCAGCAGCTTACGAGGGACAGGGGCCTACGAGCAGTACTTC
>NA|TRBV10-3|TRBJ2-7|TRBD1
CAIGIRDRAYEQYF
TGTGCCATCGGAATCCGGGACAGGGCCTACGAGCAGTACTTC
>NA|TRBV7-9|TRBJ2-1|NA
CASNLLEWVYNEQFF
TGTGCCAGCAACCTCCTCGAGTGGGTATACAATGAGCAGTTCTTC
>NA|TRBV6-5|TRBJ2-7|NA
CASSPYYYEQYF
TGTGCCAGCAGTCCCTACTACTACGAGCAGTACTTC
>NA|TRBV6-6|TRBJ2-7|NA
CASRTGAYEQYF
TGTGCCAGCAGAACAGGAGCCTACGAGCAGTACTTC
>NA|TRBV19|TRBJ2-7|NA
CASSISSGSRYEQYF
TGTGCCAGTAGTATTAGTTCAGGCAGCCGATACGAGCAGTACTTC
>once|TRBV5-1|TRBJ1-1|TRBD1
CASSVGQGGLEAFF
TGCGCCAGCAGCGTGGGACAGGGGGGACTTGAAGCTTTCTTT
>NA|TRBV11-2|TRBJ1-2|TRBD1
CASSLVISAGGDYGYTF
TGTGCCAGCAGCTTAGTAATCTCGGCAGGGGGCGACTATGGCTACACCTTC
>NA|TRBV5-1|TRBJ2-3|NA
CASSQFGVAGLSDTQYF
TGCGCCAGCAGCCAATTCGGGGTCGCGGGATTATCAGATACGCAGTATTTT
>NA|TRBV5-1|TRBJ2-1|NA
CASSPGSYNEQFF
TGCGCCAGCAGCCCGGGATCCTACAATGAGCAGTTCTTC
>NA|TRBV6-9|TRBJ2-7|TRBD1
CASSYSRDRGYEQYF
TGTGCCAGCAGTTACTCCAGGGACAGGGGCTACGAGCAGTACTTC
>NA|TRBV5-1|TRBJ2-7|NA
CASSLGPFYEQYF
TGCGCCAGCAGCTTGGGACCCTTTTACGAGCAGTACTTC
>NA|TRBV19|TRBJ2-6|NA
CASSKGNPGTGTGANVLTF
TGTGCCAGTAGTAAAGGGAACCCGGGGACCGGAACCGGGGCCAACGTCCTGACTTTC
>once|TRBV6-5|TRBJ1-2|NA
CASRPGTYNYGYTF
TGTGCCAGCAGACCCGGGACATACAACTATGGCTACACCTTC
>NA|TRBV5-1|TRBJ2-5|NA
CASSLFKGRGAEETQYF
TGCGCCAGCAGCTTGTTTAAGGGCAGGGGCGCGGAGGAGACCCAGTACTTC